A single sample gave rise to the 14 T cell receptor beta chains below, sequenced in a study of T-cell reconstitution after alpha-beta-depleted transplantation in children. For TCRbeta, the library was prepared with unique molecular identifiers. TCRdb redid the calling of the PCR reads with MiXCR, one entry per CDR3 protein. The repertoire consists of more than 450,000 distinct CDR3 sequences, with around 16% occurring once and the leading ten covering around 3.3%. This sample comprised PBMCs from the stem cell graft donor, obtained from the stem cell graft. The receptors were sampled from a human donor who donated a stem cell graft to a child with acute lymphoblastic leukemia.

This clonotype was detected only a few times. V gene TRBV12-3 or TRBV12-4 combines with J gene TRBJ2-3, with a tentative D call TRBD2 (5 bases). V lost 5 bases and J 6 bases, leaving 18 bases between the germline ends. The CDR3 consists of 15 residues. The chain's CDR3 is CASSTRTPNGDTQYF. CDR3 DNA: TGTGCCAGCAGTACCCGGACTCCGAACGGGGATACGCAGTATTTT.

This clonotype was observed a handful of times. The chain is built from TRBV9 and TRBJ2-7, with D unclear. Deletions cut 4 bases from V and 5 bases from J, with 16 bases between. CDR3 length equals 14 residues. CDR1 and CDR2 from the germline V gene are SGDLS and YYNGEE. CDR3 in amino acids: CASSPYATGHEQYF. Here the CDR3 DNA reads TGTGCCAGCAGCCCCTACGCGACTGGCCACGAGCAGTACTTC.

Only a few counts were recorded for this clonotype. The chain joins TRBV14 to TRBJ2-5, with unresolved D. This CDR3 has 13 amino acids. Trimming removed 0 bases from V and 4 bases from J, with 6 bases in between. Germline-derived CDR1 and CDR2 are SGHDN and FVKESK. The CDR3 region has the DNA TGTGCCAGCAGCCAAGATCGCCGAGAGACCCAGTACTTC. This gives the protein CASSQDRRETQYF.

The sample holds a few counts of this clonotype. Here the CDR3 DNA reads TGTGCCAGCAGTTTATCGGCAGGGGCCTATGGCTACACCTTC. It codes for CASSLSAGAYGYTF. The chain has TRBV27 and TRBJ1-2; TRBD1 might be the D (6 bases). Germline V gene data show CDR1 as MNHEY and CDR2 as SMNVEV (reference sequence). V dropped 0 bases and J dropped 4 bases, with 9 bases sitting between them. The length of the CDR3 is 14 residues.

The rearrangement uses TRBV12-3 or TRBV12-4 and TRBJ2-2; 9 nucleotides align to TRBD1. The CDR3 sequence is 15 residues long. The ends lost 3 bases at V and 6 bases at J; junction bases unmatched: 5. CDR3 region: CASSFQQGASGELFF. The CDR3 DNA follows: TGTGCCAGCAGTTTCCAACAGGGGGCGTCCGGGGAGCTGTTTTTT.

Only a few counts were recorded for this clonotype. J is TRBJ2-7 and V is TRBV7-2; TRBD2 aligns across 8 bases. Looked up from germline, CDR1 is SGHTA and CDR2 is FQGNSA. The CDR3 extends over 15 amino acids. After removal of 3 bases from V and 2 bases from J, the junction contained 6 bases not matched to a gene. CDR3 amino acids: CASSFGLAATYEQYF. CDR3 nucleotides: TGTGCCAGCAGCTTCGGACTAGCAGCGACCTACGAGCAGTACTTC. The full variable domain, its missing parts supplied by reference TRBV7-2 and TRBJ2-7, is GAGVSQSPSNKVTEKGKDVELRCDPISGHTALYWYRQSLGQGLEFLIYFQGNSAPDKSGLPSDRFSAERTGGSVSTLTIQRTQQEDSAVYLCASSFGLAATYEQYFGPGTRLTVT.

As for this clonotype: A junction boundary mismatches the germline segment, possibly from a read error. V is TRBV2 and J is TRBJ2-4; 11 bases agree with TRBD2. Germline lookup yields CDR1 SNHLY and CDR2 FYNNEI. CDR3 length: 19 amino acids. The CDR3 coding sequence is TGTGCCAGCAGGGCCTTACTAGCGGGAGAGTCCCTGGCCAAAAACGTTCAGTACTTC. Translation gives CASRALLAGESLAKNVQYF.

This clonotype showed up just a few times. For the CDR3, the DNA is TGTGCCAGCAGTTTATCGCGGGTCCAGAACACTGAAGCTTTCTTT. This translates into CASSLSRVQNTEAFF. This chain uses TRBV27 with TRBJ1-1; D gene ambiguous. The CDR3 has 15 residues. V was trimmed by 0 bases and J by 1 base, leaving 9 bases between them. Germline loops: CDR1 MNHEY, CDR2 SMNVEV (reference sequence).

This clonotype appeared a few times. The chain is built from TRBV7-9 and TRBJ2-4; tentatively, D is TRBD2 (6 bases). The CDR3 totals 15 residues. Per germline, CDR1 SEHNR and CDR2 FQNEAQ (reference sequence). Trimming removed 1 base from V and 5 bases from J, with 12 bases in between. In nucleotides, the CDR3 is TGTGCCAGCAGCTTAGGCGGGACTTTGGAAAACATTCAGTACTTC. As protein: CASSLGGTLENIQYF.

The chain is built from TRBV20-1 and TRBJ2-3; maybe TRBD1 (5 bases). Per the germline V gene, CDR1 is DFQATT and CDR2 is SNEGSKA (reference sequence). The CDR3 extends over 14 amino acids. The V and J ends lost 8 bases and 0 bases respectively, with 15 bases between them. The CDR3 sequence: CSTHGQLSTDTQYF. In nucleotides, the CDR3 is TGCAGTACTCATGGACAACTAAGCACAGATACGCAGTATTTT.

This clonotype turned up a few times. This chain connects TRBV19 to TRBJ1-1; D may be TRBD1 (5 bases). V was clipped by 1 base and J by 3 bases, with 18 bases between them. The CDR3 runs 17 residues. Germline CDR1 and CDR2: LNHDA and SQIVND (reference sequence). CDR3 loop: CASSIVITGYRDTEAFF. The CDR3 DNA reads as TGTGCCAGTAGTATAGTAATCACAGGATATCGGGACACTGAAGCTTTCTTT.

This chain connects TRBV20-1 to TRBJ2-1, with TRBD2 matching 12 bases. The CDR3 runs 14 residues. V shed 1 base, J shed 8 bases, and the junction held 3 bases outside the gene matches. Per the germline V gene, CDR1 is DFQATT and CDR2 is SNEGSKA (reference sequence). The DNA for the CDR3 is TGCAGTGCTAGAGCTAGCGGGAGGGCGGATGAGCAGTTCTTC. Its protein product is CSARASGRADEQFF.

This clonotype came up a few times. The chain is built from TRBV12-3 or TRBV12-4 and TRBJ1-2; D uncertain. The germline V and J ends were trimmed by 0 bases and 14 bases, with 13 bases remaining between them. CDR3 length: 12 amino acids. The CDR3 loop is CASSLALRARTF. CDR3 bases: TGTGCCAGCAGTTTAGCGCTGAGGGCCCGAACCTTC.

The chain uses TRBV19 and TRBJ1-1; 7 nucleotides line up with TRBD1. CDR1 and CDR2 (germline): LNHDA, SQIVND (reference sequence). Germline trimming cut 1 base from V and 3 bases from J; bases unmatched to any gene: 5. This CDR3 is 15 amino acids long. The CDR3 loop is CASSIGAGTDTEAFF. The CDR3 DNA follows: TGTGCCAGTAGTATAGGGGCAGGGACAGACACTGAAGCTTTCTTT.